This T cell receptor beta chain was identified during a study of beta chain features in type 1 diabetes. Looking at the study overall: The patients were much like the healthy donors in age, gender and cell yields.

Stem cell-like memory, regulatory, central memory and naive CD4+ cells were sorted via CD45RO/CCR7/CD25/CD127/CD95/CD27. This CDR3 spans 14 amino acids. CDR1 is MGHDK, CDR2 SYGVNS, per germline. Trimming removed 2 bases from V and 13 bases from J, with 18 bases in between. About this clone itself: Its specificity is unknown.

Study-wide results and limits: Shorter TCRB CDR3s, moderately but significantly so, were found in Type 1 diabetes patients in all four CD4+ subsets. Sampled from patients, naive, central memory and Treg TCRB repertoires appeared more similar than those sampled from healthy donors. PCR might preferentially amplify shorter templates, equally in patients and controls.

Since all of the isolated RNA was reverse transcribed, expressed TCRB transcripts were what got sequenced. Data came from immunoSEQ multiplex PCR; TCRdb stores just in-frame clones and leaves some out. The sample lists a few hundred thousand clones; approximately 13% were seen once. Sequencing was performed on naive CD4+ T cells from blood. The source of this sequence is a woman aged 18-30 years with type 1 diabetes. The rearrangement uses TRBV25-1 and TRBJ2-1, with a weak D call TRBD2 (6 bases). The CDR3 bases are TGTGCCAGCAGTGAAGCCAGTAGCGGTCTGCATCAGTTCTTC. Residues: CASSEASSGLHQFF.